The 3 T cell receptor beta chains below all came from one sample that was sequenced in a study of blood T cell repertoires in COVID-19. Profiling relied on immunoSEQ multiplex PCR, and the TCRdb table lists in-frame clones only, not all of them. Counted here are some 80,000 clones, 80% to 95% occurring once; the ten biggest clones make up 2.5% to 3%. Sequencing input: peripheral blood. These receptors came from a man aged 45 to 65 with COVID-19, enrolled during active disease.

The chain couples TRBV24-1 to TRBJ2-1; D possibly corresponds to TRBD1 (6 bases). CDR3 size: 15 residues. The V and J ends lost 1 base and 6 bases respectively, with 12 bases between them. The germline gives CDR1 KGHDR, CDR2 SFDVKD. The CDR3 coding sequence is TGTGCCACCAGTGATTTTGGGGGCTTGCTCAATGAGCAGTTCTTC. This codes for CATSDFGGLLNEQFF.

The chain links TRBV5-4 to TRBJ1-4, with TRBD1 matching 7 bases. This CDR3 is 13 amino acids long. V shed 4 bases and J 5 bases; nucleotides not matched to a gene: 2. Germline V lookup: CDR1 SGHNT, CDR2 YYREEE (reference sequence). CDR3 sequence reads: CASSRGQNEKLFF. Written as DNA, the CDR3 is TGTGCCAGCAGCCGGGGACAGAATGAAAAACTGTTTTTT.

The chain carries TRBV6-2 or TRBV6-3 and TRBJ1-1, with 8 bases fitting TRBD1. V lost 5 bases to trimming and J lost 0 bases; unmatched junction nucleotides: 5. The CDR3 totals 15 residues. CDR1 MNHEY and CDR2 SVGEGT come from the germline V gene. CDR3 coding DNA: TGTGCCAGCAGTAAGGGACAGGACCTGAACACTGAAGCTTTCTTT. Translation: CASSKGQDLNTEAFF.